A single T cell receptor beta chain is shown here with its context. Fresh-frozen tumor tissue and more than two years of survival data were available for all. Input was around 2 ug genomic DNA, or all available if less. The PCR used 60 V beta and 13 J beta primers. Libraries were prepared by immunoSEQ multiplex PCR; TCRdb keeps only in-frame clonotypes and omits some of them. The sample includes about 82,000 clones, about 87% of them seen just once. The sample belongs to a study of glioma-infiltrating T cells after dendritic cell vaccination. Study summary: Dendritic cells derived from monocytes and pulsed with autologous tumor lysate formed the vaccine.

Sequences were derived from blood, sampled before dendritic cell vaccination. The TCR comes from a human donor with glioblastoma.

DNA for the CDR3: TGTGCCAGCAGTTTCACCTCTCCGGGACAGTCCTACAATGAGCAGTTCTTC. Translated, it gives CASSFTSPGQSYNEQFF. The chain is built from TRBV27 and TRBJ2-1; 7 nucleotides line up with TRBD1. V dropped 3 bases and J dropped 1; count of bases not matched to a gene: 9. CDR1 and CDR2 from the germline V gene are MNHEY and SMNVEV (reference sequence). The CDR3 consists of 17 residues.